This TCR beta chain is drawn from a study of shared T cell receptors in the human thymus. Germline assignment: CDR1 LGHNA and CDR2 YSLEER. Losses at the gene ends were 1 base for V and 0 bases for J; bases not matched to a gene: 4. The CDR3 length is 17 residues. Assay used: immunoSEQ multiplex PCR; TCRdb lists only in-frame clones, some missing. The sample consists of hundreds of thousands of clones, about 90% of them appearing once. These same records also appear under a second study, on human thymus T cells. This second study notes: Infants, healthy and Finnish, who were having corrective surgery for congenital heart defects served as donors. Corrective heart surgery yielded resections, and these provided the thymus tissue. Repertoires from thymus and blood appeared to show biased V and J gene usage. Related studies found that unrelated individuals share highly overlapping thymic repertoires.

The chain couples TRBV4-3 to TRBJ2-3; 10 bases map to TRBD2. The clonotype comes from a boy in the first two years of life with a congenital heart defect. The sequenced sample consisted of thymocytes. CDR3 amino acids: CASSQGTSGFSTDTQYF. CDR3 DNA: TGCGCCAGCAGCCAAGGGACTAGCGGTTTTAGCACAGATACGCAGTATTTT.